This T cell receptor beta chain was identified during a study of blood T cell repertoires in COVID-19. Overall study context: Whether acute or convalescent, the COVID-19 samples came from the United States, Italy and Spain. The analysed material was cDNA or gDNA that came from T cells, B-cell-depleted T cells, or PBMCs.

In the authors' workflow: Counts of nucleated cells, estimated from reference gene primer amplification, were obtained. Here immunoSEQ multiplex PCR was the method, and the copy in TCRdb shows in-frame clones only, minus some. The DNA gave D and trimming, while V, J and clone size come from that table. The repertoire consists of 140,000 to 150,000 clones, with roughly 84% occurring once and the leading ten covering 2.6%. The germline CDR1 and CDR2 sequences are SGHVS and FQNEAQ. Trimming at V came to 3 bases and at J to 7 bases, leaving 10 bases not matched to a gene. The CDR3 contains 15 residues. This rearrangement joins TRBV7-8 to TRBJ2-7; TRBD2 matches 9 bases. The sequencing sample was made of peripheral blood. This sequence was found in a human donor with acute or convalescent COVID-19. The donor label of this sample is uncertain. In DNA, the CDR3 is TGTGCCAGCAGCTTGGGCGGGAGGGCCTCAGGGGAGCAGTACGTC. Amino acids: CASSLGGRASGEQYV.